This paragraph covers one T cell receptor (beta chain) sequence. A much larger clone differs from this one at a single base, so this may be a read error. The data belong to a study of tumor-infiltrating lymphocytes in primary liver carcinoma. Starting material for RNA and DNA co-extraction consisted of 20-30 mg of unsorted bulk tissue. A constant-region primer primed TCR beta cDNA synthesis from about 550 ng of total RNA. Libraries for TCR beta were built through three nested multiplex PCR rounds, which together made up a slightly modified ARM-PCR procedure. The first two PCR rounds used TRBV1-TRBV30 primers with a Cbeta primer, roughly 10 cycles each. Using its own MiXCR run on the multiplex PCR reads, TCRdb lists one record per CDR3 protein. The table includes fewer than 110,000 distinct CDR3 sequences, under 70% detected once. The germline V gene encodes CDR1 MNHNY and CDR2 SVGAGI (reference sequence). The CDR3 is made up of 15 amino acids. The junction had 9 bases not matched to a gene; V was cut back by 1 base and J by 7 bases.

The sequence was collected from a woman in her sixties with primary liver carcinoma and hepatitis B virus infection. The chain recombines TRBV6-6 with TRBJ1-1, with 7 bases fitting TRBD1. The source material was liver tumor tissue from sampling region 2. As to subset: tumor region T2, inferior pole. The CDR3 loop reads CASSYFLEQGYEAFF. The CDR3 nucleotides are TGTGCCAGCAGTTACTTCCTCGAACAGGGGTATGAAGCTTTCTTT.